The 30 T cell receptor beta chains in this list originate from one sample, sequenced in a study of CD8 T cells in ankylosing spondylitis. Study-level findings and limits: There was a TCR beta motif, made of eight highly homologous variants, that appeared characteristic of ankylosing spondylitis blood.

TCRdb re-derived calls from the 5' RACE reads in MiXCR, one entry per CDR3 protein. The sample shows hundreds of thousands of distinct CDR3 sequences, about 12% of them seen only once. Their target antigens are unknown. The sequenced sample consisted of blood, either unsorted or a sorted T cell fraction (not recorded which). The receptors originated from a male donor with ankylosing spondylitis.

The rearrangement joins TRBV9 to TRBJ2-7; 7 nucleotides align to TRBD1. J was trimmed by 2 bases and V by 0 bases; bases with no gene match: 2. CDR3 length: 14 amino acids. The germline CDR1 and CDR2 sequences are SGDLS and YYNGEE. The CDR3 DNA is TGTGCCAGCAGCGTAGTCGACAGGGCCTACGAGCAGTACTTC. It codes for CASSVVDRAYEQYF.

In its sample, this clonotype was seen a few times. The chain recombines TRBV7-2 with TRBJ1-2; 7 nucleotides line up with TRBD1. Germline-derived CDR1 and CDR2 are SGHTA and FQGNSA. This CDR3 has 13 amino acids. V lost 5 bases, J lost 7 bases, and 7 bases stayed unmatched. CDR3 protein: CASSLDRAGGYTF. The CDR3 DNA reads as TGTGCCAGCAGCCTTGACAGGGCGGGTGGCTACACCTTC. Based on the CDR3 plus reference TRBV7-2 and TRBJ1-2, the full variable domain is GAGVSQSPSNKVTEKGKDVELRCDPISGHTALYWYRQSLGQGLEFLIYFQGNSAPDKSGLPSDRFSAERTGGSVSTLTIQRTQQEDSAVYLCASSLDRAGGYTFGSGTRLTVV.

The chain carries TRBV5-1 and TRBJ2-7; TRBD1 matches 9 bases. Per germline, CDR1 SGHRS and CDR2 YFSETQ. The CDR3 loop spans 14 amino acids. Trimming at V came to 1 base and at J to 5 bases, leaving 4 bases not matched to a gene. The CDR3, as DNA: TGCGCCAGCAGCTTGAACAGGGGGCGCAACGAGCAGTACTTC. This sequence encodes CASSLNRGRNEQYF.

The chain has TRBV2 and TRBJ2-7, with D perhaps TRBD2 (6 bases). Trimming stripped 7 bases from V and 4 bases from J, with 14 bases between. Per germline, CDR1 SNHLY and CDR2 FYNNEI. This CDR3 comprises 13 residues. The CDR3 DNA reads as TGTGCCAGCACGCAGGCCGGAGGGTACGAGCAGTACTTC. Protein sequence: CASTQAGGYEQYF.

This chain connects TRBV14 to TRBJ2-3; D unresolved. Deletions cut 1 base from V and 0 bases from J, with 5 bases between. Germline V CDR1 and CDR2: SGHDN, FVKESK. This CDR3 is 14 amino acids long. CDR3 protein: CASSQGESTDTQYF. The CDR3, as DNA: TGTGCCAGCAGCCAAGGGGAAAGCACAGATACGCAGTATTTT.

There are a few counts of this clonotype. The genes are TRBV28 and TRBJ2-7; either TRBD1 or TRBD2 may fit D (5 bases each). The CDR3 runs to 15 residues. Per germline, CDR1 MDHEN and CDR2 SYDVKM. Trimming cost V 2 bases and J 0 bases, with 11 bases left between them. This chain's CDR3 is CASSLRGSYSYEQYF. In nucleotides, the CDR3 is TGTGCCAGCAGTTTACGGGGCAGTTACTCCTACGAGCAGTACTTC. Looking up the rest from reference TRBV28 and TRBJ2-7 gives the full variable domain: DVKVTQSSRYLVKRTGEKVFLECVQDMDHENMFWYRQDPGLGLRLIYFSYDVKMKEKGDIPEGYSVSREKKERFSLILESASTNQTSMYLCASSLRGSYSYEQYFGPGTRLTVT.

The rearrangement uses TRBV3-1 and TRBJ2-5; D gene unclear. The CDR3 is 18 amino acids. Germline CDR1 and CDR2: LGHDT and YNNKEL (reference sequence). Between the trimmed V and J ends, which lost 8 bases and 3 bases, there was a span of 28 bases. DNA of the CDR3: TGTGCCAGCTCCCAAAACAATCCGGGCTATCCTACCAAAGAGACCCAGTACTTC. It encodes CASSQNNPGYPTKETQYF.

This clonotype showed up many times. The V and J genes are TRBV28 and TRBJ2-7; D possibly corresponds to TRBD1 (6 bases). In germline, CDR1 is MDHEN, CDR2 SYDVKM. The length of the CDR3 is 15 residues. Trimming removed 6 bases at V and 5 bases at J, with 20 bases between. This CDR3 is CASSPTGRMFHEQYF. CDR3 DNA sequence: TGTGCCAGCAGCCCGACAGGAAGGATGTTCCACGAGCAGTACTTC. The entire variable domain, with the rest obtained from reference TRBV28 and TRBJ2-7, is as follows: DVKVTQSSRYLVKRTGEKVFLECVQDMDHENMFWYRQDPGLGLRLIYFSYDVKMKEKGDIPEGYSVSREKKERFSLILESASTNQTSMYLCASSPTGRMFHEQYFGPGTRLTVT.

This clonotype occurred many times. The genes are TRBV6-5 and TRBJ1-2; perhaps TRBD1 as D (6 bases). The V gene lost 2 bases and the J gene lost 4 bases, with 11 bases spanning the gap. This CDR3 spans 14 amino acids. CDR1 and CDR2 from the germline V gene are MNHEY and SVGAGI. The chain's CDR3 is CASSYIRGVYGYTF. The CDR3 DNA follows: TGTGCCAGCAGTTACATCAGGGGAGTCTATGGCTACACCTTC.

This clonotype was detected only a few times. The chain is built from TRBV21-1 and TRBJ2-4. TRBV21-1 is tagged as a pseudogene. The CDR3 length is 16 residues. The CDR3 reads CASSSCILAAKNIQYF. The CDR3 DNA is TGTGCCAGCAGTTCGTGTATTTTGGCAGCCAAAAACATTCAGTACTTC.

This clonotype was picked up a small number of times. V is TRBV7-2 and J is TRBJ2-7; D is unresolved. The CDR3 loop spans 14 amino acids. Trimming took 5 bases from V and 2 from J, leaving 13 bases between them. Germline V gene sequence: CDR1 SGHTA, CDR2 FQGNSA. CDR3 sequence reads: CASSRLRATYEQYF. The CDR3 region has the DNA TGTGCCAGCAGCCGGCTCCGGGCCACCTACGAGCAGTACTTC.

This clonotype was detected only a few times. The V call is TRBV6-1, the J call TRBJ1-5, with D unresolved. Germline loops: CDR1 MNHNS, CDR2 SASEGT. The CDR3 consists of 14 residues. The V end lost 5 bases, the J end lost 7 bases, and 15 bases lay between the germline ends. In DNA, the CDR3 is TGTGCCAGCAGTCGGACCGGGCGGGGACAGCCCCAGCATTTT. It yields the protein CASSRTGRGQPQHF.

This clonotype was counted between two and nine times. CDR3 loop: CASSQDYAGGEQYF. The CDR3 nucleotides read TGTGCCAGCAGCCAAGATTATGCAGGGGGCGAGCAGTACTTC. The rearrangement uses TRBV3-1 and TRBJ2-7, with TRBD1 matching 7 bases. The V and J ends lost 0 bases and 6 bases, in that order; junction bases with no gene match: 5. The CDR3 spans 14 residues. The germline gives CDR1 LGHDT, CDR2 YNNKEL (reference sequence).

This clonotype showed up just a few times. J is TRBJ1-3 and V is TRBV7-9; D is unresolved. The CDR3 is made up of 14 amino acids. V dropped 6 bases and J dropped 2 bases, with 11 bases sitting between them. Germline V gives CDR1 SEHNR, CDR2 FQNEAQ (reference sequence). As DNA, the CDR3 is TGTGCCAGCAGAGACGGTCGGCCTGGAAACACCATATATTTT. Translation gives CASRDGRPGNTIYF. Filled out from reference TRBV7-9 and TRBJ1-3, the complete variable domain reads DTGVSQNPRHKITKRGQNVTFRCDPISEHNRLYWYRQTLGQGPEFLTYFQNEAQLEKSRLLSDRFSAERPKGSFSTLEIQRTEQGDSAMYLCASRDGRPGNTIYFGEGSWLTVV.

This clonotype was seen more than once but under ten times. The chain links TRBV4-3 to TRBJ2-1, with TRBD2 matching 12 bases. The V and J ends lost 4 bases and 7 bases, in that order; junction bases with no gene match: 8. Germline CDR1 is LGHNA and CDR2 is YSLEER. The CDR3 is 16 amino acids. CDR3 coding DNA: TGCGCCAGCAGCCGGGACCTAGCGGGAGGGGGGAATGAGCAGTTCTTC. Translating gives CASSRDLAGGGNEQFF.

The J gene is TRBJ2-7, the V gene TRBV5-1; D unresolved. Germline V gene data show CDR1 as SGHRS and CDR2 as YFSETQ. CDR3 length: 14 amino acids. Trimming left V 4 bases short and J 6 bases short, with 17 bases between. CDR3 nucleotides: TGCGCCAGCAGCCCGGCCCTGATCTACGGCGAGCAGTACTTC. Its protein product is CASSPALIYGEQYF.

This clonotype was counted many times. Compared with germline, one end of the junction differs, possibly owing to a read error. The chain couples TRBV5-1 to TRBJ2-3; D is undetermined. Germline CDR1 SGHRS, CDR2 YFSETQ. This CDR3 is 11 amino acids long. CDR3 loop: CASSATDTQYF. The CDR3 bases are TGTGCCAGCTCAGCCACAGATACGCAGTATTTT.

This clonotype was seen ten or more times. CDR3 sequence reads: CSVEAGTGDTEAFF. Here the CDR3 DNA reads TGCAGCGTTGAGGCGGGGACAGGGGACACTGAAGCTTTCTTT. The chain couples TRBV29-1 to TRBJ1-1; TRBD1 aligns across 10 bases. V trimming: 3 bases; J trimming: 3 bases; junction bases outside the gene matches: 4. Germline-derived CDR1 and CDR2 are SQVTM and ANQGSEA. This CDR3 region has 14 residues.

This clonotype turned up a few times. V and J are TRBV7-8 and TRBJ2-7; TRBD2 matches 14 bases. CDR1 and CDR2 (germline): SGHVS, FQNEAQ. The CDR3 length is 15 residues. Unmatched junction bases numbered 10, after V lost 5 bases and J lost 10 bases. Written as DNA, the CDR3 is TGTGCCAGCAGCCTAACTGGGACTAGCGGGGGACGACAGTACTTC. Its translation is CASSLTGTSGGRQYF.

This clonotype was detected a few times. The chain joins TRBV3-1 to TRBJ1-6, with D maybe TRBD1 (5 bases). The CDR3 is 16 amino acids. Trimming took off 0 bases at V and 9 bases at J, with 15 bases between the two ends. From germline, CDR1 is LGHDT and CDR2 YNNKEL (reference sequence). The CDR3 reads CASSQEGAERGSPLHF. CDR3 coding DNA: TGTGCCAGCAGCCAAGAAGGGGCGGAAAGGGGTTCACCCCTCCACTTT.

This clonotype was seen more than once but under ten times. The gene calls are TRBV7-2 and TRBJ2-7, with D perhaps TRBD1 or TRBD2 (5 bases each). The CDR3 has 14 residues. The germline V and J ends were trimmed by 4 bases and 2 bases, with 12 bases remaining between them. Germline V gene sequence: CDR1 SGHTA, CDR2 FQGNSA. In nucleotides, the CDR3 is TGTGCCAGCAGCTCGGGACGTCCTGCCTACGAGCAGTACTTC. Its protein product is CASSSGRPAYEQYF.

In this sample, this clonotype turned up a few times. The chain combines TRBV27 with TRBJ2-7; 11 nucleotides align to TRBD2. The CDR3 consists of 15 residues. Germline CDR1 reads MNHEY; CDR2 reads SMNVEV (reference sequence). With 8 bases clipped from V and 1 base from J, the junction kept 7 bases outside the gene matches. CDR3 DNA: TGTGCCAGCCGAAAAGCTAGCGGGGGGTCCTACGAGCAGTACTTC. Translated, it gives CASRKASGGSYEQYF.

In this sample, this clonotype turned up a few times. V gene TRBV3-1 combines with J gene TRBJ1-2; a weak D match, TRBD1 (5 bases). The CDR3 totals 14 residues. The V gene's germline CDR1 is LGHDT and CDR2 YNNKEL (reference sequence). V lost 4 bases and J 7 bases, leaving 16 bases between the germline ends. The CDR3: CASSLVGGASGYTF. The CDR3 DNA follows: TGTGCCAGCAGCCTCGTCGGAGGGGCGTCTGGCTACACCTTC. Full variable domain (missing parts from reference TRBV3-1 and TRBJ1-2): DTAVSQTPKYLVTQMGNDKSIKCEQNLGHDTMYWYKQDSKKFLKIMFSYNNKELIINETVPNRFSPKSPDKAHLNLHINSLELGDSAVYFCASSLVGGASGYTFGSGTRLTVV.

A few counts support this clonotype. The V and J genes are TRBV7-2 and TRBJ1-1; D might be TRBD1 (5 bases). CDR1 and CDR2 from the germline V gene are SGHTA and FQGNSA. The ends were cut back, 5 bases at V and 3 bases at J, with 13 bases in the middle. The CDR3 totals 14 residues. The CDR3 sequence is CASSRSGVDTEAFF. The CDR3 DNA reads TGTGCCAGCAGCCGCTCGGGGGTGGACACTGAAGCTTTCTTT.

This clonotype was seen many times. V is TRBV5-1 and J is TRBJ2-1; 13 nucleotides line up with TRBD2. Unmatched junction bases numbered 4, after V lost 4 bases and J lost 6 bases. The germline gives CDR1 SGHRS, CDR2 YFSETQ. CDR3 length: 15 residues. CDR3 bases: TGCGCCAGCAGCCCGAGGACTAGCGGGGGCAATGAGCAGTTCTTC. It is translated as CASSPRTSGGNEQFF.

This clonotype was counted between two and nine times. The genes are TRBV20-1 and TRBJ2-1; a weak D match, TRBD2 (6 bases). CDR1 is DFQATT, CDR2 SNEGSKA, per germline (reference sequence). The CDR3 covers 13 residues. CDR3 sequence (DNA): TGCAGCGCCACTAGCTGGCCCTACAATGAGCAGTTCTTC. Residues: CSATSWPYNEQFF.

About this clonotype: A read error may account for a junction end that differs from germline. This sequence joins TRBV4-2 and TRBJ2-1; 13 nucleotides match TRBD2. The CDR3 runs 21 residues. Germline V gene lookup returns CDR1 LGHNA and CDR2 YNFKEQ. CDR3 protein: CAISPVPVLILAGGIYNEQFF. In DNA form, the CDR3 reads TGTGCCATCAGCCCCGTGCCCGTCCTAATACTAGCGGGAGGGATCTACAATGAGCAGTTCTTC.

This chain connects TRBV7-2 to TRBJ1-2; no reliable D call. V lost 3 bases to trimming and J lost 5 bases, with 13 bases between them. The CDR3 runs 14 residues. Germline loops: CDR1 SGHTA, CDR2 FQGNSA. The CDR3 DNA sequence: TGTGCCAGCAGCTTCACCGGCCTAGGATATGGCTACACCTTC. This translates into CASSFTGLGYGYTF.

This clonotype was recorded at least ten times. One end of the junction is discordant with germline, which a read error may explain. This chain uses TRBV7-7 with TRBJ2-5; D gene ambiguous. Germline V CDR1 and CDR2: SSHAT, FNYEAQ (reference sequence). The CDR3 has 15 amino acids. The CDR3 DNA reads TGTGCTAGCAGCTTAGGTTCGGGCCGAGAAGAGACCCAGTACTTC. Its protein product is CASSLGSGREETQYF.

The chain employs TRBV27 and TRBJ2-3; 7 bases line up with TRBD2. V lost 2 bases, J lost 11 bases, and 10 bases stayed unmatched. The CDR3 is 14 residues long. Per the germline V gene, CDR1 is MNHEY and CDR2 is SMNVEV (reference sequence). CDR3 DNA: TGTGCCAGCAGTTTACCCGGACTAGTTCGGAAGCAGTATTTT. Its protein product is CASSLPGLVRKQYF.